This T cell receptor beta chain was obtained from a study of blood T cells in healthy people across ages. Then a second PCR, running roughly 6 to 11 cycles, was carried out with a sample-barcoded 5' primer and a J-beta primer mix. MiXCR was run by TCRdb on the 5' RACE reads, yielding one entry per CDR3 protein. This sample has more than 800,000 distinct CDR3 sequences, with more than 25% found just once. The ends were cut back, 7 bases at V and 5 bases at J, with 16 bases in the middle. This CDR3 is built from 14 residues. The sample holds a few counts of this clonotype. Material: blood. The clonotype comes from an elderly woman in good health. This rearrangement joins TRBV12-3 or TRBV12-4 to TRBJ2-3; the D gene is possibly TRBD2 (5 bases). The CDR3 DNA reads as TGTGCCAGCAATCTAGCAGTGAGACTAGATACGCAGTATTTT. This translates into CASNLAVRLDTQYF.